The sequence of this T cell receptor (beta chain) was determined in a study of blood T cell repertoires in COVID-19. Whole-study context: The study drew acute and convalescent COVID-19 samples from the United States, Italy and Spain. PBMCs, B-cell-depleted T cells, or T cells provided the cDNA or gDNA that made up the material.

The authors' processing: Nucleated cell counts were estimated from reference gene primer amplification. TCRdb's table, derived via immunoSEQ multiplex PCR, lists solely in-frame clones and lacks some. The DNA was the basis for D and trimming; V, J and clone size are from that table. The sample lists about 14,000 clones, more than 85% occurring once. The CDR3 contains 15 residues. V was clipped by 2 bases and J by 6 bases, with 13 bases between them. Germline values: CDR1 MDHEN, CDR2 SYDVKM. The chain employs TRBV28 and TRBJ1-4; no reliable D call. Sequences were obtained from peripheral blood. The origin of this receptor is a man aged 55 to 70 with acute or convalescent COVID-19. CDR3 sequence (DNA): TGTGCCAGCAGTTTAAATGCGGGTCTTTATGAAAAACTGTTTTTT. Protein sequence: CASSLNAGLYEKLFF.